This TCR beta chain emerged from a study of T cells in Graves' hyperthyroidism and ophthalmopathy. Germline loops: CDR1 DFQATT, CDR2 SNEGSKA (reference sequence). Trimming took off 3 bases at V and 6 bases at J, with 19 bases between the two ends. The CDR3 runs to 15 residues. Study-wide points: Separation of ophthalmopathy from stable hyperthyroidism was achieved by a 13 V-J model. The model's output predicted ophthalmopathy at a median of around 7 months prior to onset.

Each diagnosis drew on symptoms, thyroxine, TRAb, thyroid ultrasound and orbital computed tomography findings. Template material for amplifying TCR beta CDR3 regions consisted of RNA transcripts. Initially, a first-round RT-PCR of the TCR CDR3 employed the HTBI primer set. TCRdb reprocessed the multiplex PCR reads with MiXCR, giving one entry per CDR3 protein. The sample has about 260,000 distinct CDR3 sequences; over 15% are singletons. This clonotype has at least ten counts. Its antigen is not known. The receptor was isolated from a woman under 30 with Graves' ophthalmopathy. The specimen was blood. The genes are TRBV20-1 and TRBJ2-3; weak D call: TRBD2 (6 bases). The CDR3 sequence is CSARGDFSVWDTQYF. CDR3 DNA sequence: TGCAGTGCTAGGGGGGACTTCTCCGTTTGGGATACGCAGTATTTT.